The present T cell receptor (beta chain) was sequenced within a study of T-cell reconstitution after alpha-beta-depleted transplantation in children. Study-level findings and limits: At around two months after transplant, the alpha-beta T cells were reportedly derived from several hundred expanded clones that came from non-depleted graft cells. T cells produced anew were the main source of T-cell counts and diversity one year after transplant. Where some patients showed high TCRbeta diversity at day 60, it came from recipient T cells and thymic progenitors that had survived.

Unique molecular identifiers featured in how the TCRbeta library was prepared. Each CDR3 protein is one row after TCRdb ran MiXCR on the PCR reads. The sample has fewer than 700,000 distinct CDR3 sequences, under 15% seen once. This clonotype was observed a few times. What it recognizes is unknown. CDR3 length: 16 residues. In germline, CDR1 is DFQATT, CDR2 SNEGSKA (reference sequence). Trimming cost V 5 bases and J 3 bases, with 21 bases left between them. The receptor's source is a male patient younger than 18 who had a stem cell transplant for acute myeloid leukemia, so the T cells may come from the graft donor. This sample comprised PBMCs, mostly from graft donor cells, obtained 360 days after TCRalphabeta/CD19-depleted stem cell transplant. The chain links TRBV20-1 to TRBJ2-3; possible D gene TRBD2, 7 bases. This chain's CDR3 is CSASPLATGFTDTQYF. The CDR3 DNA is TGCAGTGCTTCTCCACTAGCGACAGGTTTTACAGATACGCAGTATTTT.